The next 9 T cell receptor beta chains were all read from a single sample in a study of CD8+ T cells in alopecia areata (dated by TCRdb to between 2018 and 2020). Library preparation used the immunoSEQ multiplex PCR assay. RNA was extracted from all samples and reverse transcribed into cDNA, which served as template for TCR sequencing. In its TCRdb copy, this immuneACCESS table keeps in-frame sequences only and misses some clones. Where compared with another copy, unresolved V genes explain less than half of these, and the others have no known cause. In all, the sample holds about 260,000 clones, and around three fifths of those were seen once. The ten largest clones capture about 0.93% of the sample. Explained via the paper, the treatment or condition label denotes: oral pan-JAK inhibitor, 5-10 mg twice daily. The material was CD4+ T cells sorted from blood, obtained at week 52, from a patient treated with tofacitinib. Receptor source: a human donor with alopecia areata.

Concerning this clone: This sample includes further DNA sequences coding for the same CDR3. V is TRBV29-1 and J is TRBJ1-1, with TRBD1 identical over 9 bases. From germline, CDR1 is SQVTM and CDR2 ANQGSEA. This CDR3 region has 13 residues. V lost 5 bases to trimming and J lost 0 bases; unmatched junction nucleotides: 1. The CDR3 here is CSVRQGVNTEAFF. As DNA, the CDR3 is TGCAGCGTTCGACAGGGGGTGAACACTGAAGCTTTCTTT.

The V gene is TRBV2, the J gene TRBJ2-5; TRBD1 matches at 8 bases. Germline-derived CDR1 and CDR2 are SNHLY and FYNNEI. V lost 7 bases and J lost 5; bases outside the gene matches: 9. CDR3 length: 14 residues. CDR3 nucleotides: TGTGCCAGCAATGGACAGGGAGGTAGTGAGACCCAGTACTTC. Translating it yields CASNGQGGSETQYF.

This clone was observed a few times. The J gene is TRBJ2-3, the V gene TRBV5-4; the match to TRBD2 covers 12 bases. V lost 4 bases, J lost 3 bases, and 15 bases stayed unmatched. The CDR3 contains 19 residues. In germline, CDR1 is SGHNT, CDR2 YYREEE (reference sequence). The CDR3 loop is CASSRLAGGLSQLTDTQYF. CDR3 DNA: TGTGCCAGCAGCCGGCTAGCGGGGGGGCTTTCCCAGTTGACAGATACGCAGTATTTT.

On this clone: Germline and junction disagree at one end, which may indicate a read error. V gene TRBV5-6 combines with J gene TRBJ2-2; D perhaps matches TRBD2 (5 bases). This CDR3 is built from 16 residues. Germline CDR1 and CDR2: SGHDT and YYEEEE. CDR3 nucleotides: TGTGCCAGCTGCTTACAACGCTTACTAGGCACCGGGGAGCTGTTTTTT. Its translation: CASCLQRLLGTGELFF.

V gene TRBV18 combines with J gene TRBJ2-3; TRBD2 might be the D (6 bases). Trimming shortened V by 1 base and J by 4 bases, and 6 bases separated the two germline ends. Germline V gives CDR1 KGHSH, CDR2 LQKENI. The CDR3 has 13 amino acids. The CDR3 region has the DNA TGTGCCAGCTCACCACGGGGGGCAGATACGCAGTATTTT. Translation gives CASSPRGADTQYF.

The chain's CDR3 is CSAEDYGYTF. The CDR3, as DNA: TGCAGCGCCGAGGACTATGGCTACACCTTC. The chain combines TRBV29-1 with TRBJ1-2; the D is unclear. Per the germline V gene, CDR1 is SQVTM and CDR2 is ANQGSEA. Trimming removed 7 bases at V and 3 bases at J, with 6 bases between. The CDR3 runs 10 residues.

The genes are TRBV30 and TRBJ1-5, with D uncertain. Trimming removed 2 bases from V and 4 bases from J, with 15 bases in between. In germline, CDR1 is GTSNPN, CDR2 SVGIG (reference sequence). This CDR3 is built from 15 residues. The CDR3 DNA sequence: TGTGCCTGGAGTACCGGACGAATGGGGAATCAGCCCCAGCATTTT. It yields the protein CAWSTGRMGNQPQHF.

The chain is built from TRBV14 and TRBJ1-6; perhaps TRBD1 as D (5 bases). V lost 5 bases to trimming and J lost 5 bases, with 10 bases between them. The V gene's germline CDR1 is SGHDN and CDR2 FVKESK. The CDR3 runs 14 residues. The CDR3 coding sequence is TGTGCCAGCAGCTCACGGGGCAATAATTCACCCCTCCACTTT. Encoded protein: CASSSRGNNSPLHF. Full variable domain (rest looked up from reference TRBV14 and TRBJ1-6): EAGVTQFPSHSVIEKGQTVTLRCDPISGHDNLYWYRRVMGKEIKFLLHFVKESKQDESGMPNNRFLAERTGGTYSTLKVQPAELEDSGVYFCASSSRGNNSPLHFGNGTRLTVT.

The chain carries TRBV5-1 and TRBJ1-2, with unresolved D. Germline assignment: CDR1 SGHRS and CDR2 YFSETQ. The CDR3 runs 12 residues. V was clipped by 7 bases and J by 5 bases, with 12 bases between them. DNA for the CDR3: TGCGCCAGCTCGCCCGACGGGTATGGCTACACCTTC. This gives the protein CASSPDGYGYTF.